These 16 T cell receptor beta chains originate from one sample sequenced in a study of control samples from healthy donors and cancer patients. The repertoire was sequenced with immunoSEQ multiplex PCR; TCRdb's copy has only in-frame clones and lacks some. The sample records 35,000 to 50,000 clones, about 90% being singletons. Material for sequencing was PBMCs. These TCRs come from an older woman with lung cancer.

The CDR3 is CASSEVRTGGYGYTF. The CDR3, as DNA: TGTGCCAGCAGTGAAGTGCGGACAGGTGGCTATGGCTACACCTTC. The V gene is TRBV6-1, the J gene TRBJ1-2, with 7 nucleotides matching TRBD1. The germline gives CDR1 MNHNS, CDR2 SASEGT. V lost 1 base, J lost 4 bases, and 6 bases stayed unmatched. The CDR3 sequence is 15 residues long.

This chain uses TRBV18 with TRBJ2-1; TRBD2 matches at 9 bases. Trimming took 3 bases from V and 5 from J; bases not matched to a gene: 8. Germline V gene sequence: CDR1 KGHSH, CDR2 LQKENI. The CDR3 is 16 residues long. In DNA form, the CDR3 reads TGTGCCAGCTCACCGGTGGCGGCTAGCGGGGACAATGAGCAGTTCTTC. Amino acid sequence: CASSPVAASGDNEQFF.

The rearrangement uses TRBV12-5 and TRBJ1-5; TRBD1 might be the D (5 bases). V lost 5 bases and J 11 bases, leaving 10 bases between the germline ends. Per the germline V gene, CDR1 is LGHNT and CDR2 is FRNRAP. The length of the CDR3 is 11 residues. The CDR3 loop reads CASGMGRAQHF. CDR3 bases: TGTGCTAGTGGTATGGGCAGGGCCCAGCATTTT.

The chain is built from TRBV7-6 and TRBJ2-1; perhaps TRBD2 as D (6 bases). Germline-derived CDR1 and CDR2 are SGHVS and FNYEAQ. V dropped 5 bases and J dropped 4 bases, with 15 bases sitting between them. The CDR3 has 15 amino acids. DNA of the CDR3: TGTGCCAGCAGCAAGGAAGAGACTAGTTACAATGAGCAGTTCTTC. Amino acids: CASSKEETSYNEQFF.

The V and J genes are TRBV5-6 and TRBJ2-1; weak D call: TRBD2 (6 bases). Trimming took off 2 bases at V and 4 bases at J, with 16 bases between the two ends. The CDR3 length is 16 residues. Germline V gives CDR1 SGHDT, CDR2 YYEEEE. CDR3 loop: CASSFVGGSEYNEQFF. For the CDR3, the DNA is TGTGCCAGCAGCTTCGTTGGGGGGTCGGAGTACAATGAGCAGTTCTTC. The variable domain in full, completed from reference TRBV5-6 and TRBJ2-1, reads DAGVTQSPTHLIKTRGQQVTLRCSPKSGHDTVSWYQQALGQGPQFIFQYYEEEERQRGNFPDRFSGHQFPNYSSELNVNALLLGDSALYLCASSFVGGSEYNEQFFGPGTRLTVL.

The chain employs TRBV20-1 and TRBJ2-7, with 8 bases fitting TRBD1. The CDR3 sequence is 11 residues long. CDR1 and CDR2 (germline): DFQATT, SNEGSKA (reference sequence). V was pared by 6 bases and J by 6 bases, with 4 bases of the junction left unmatched. The CDR3 is CSAMQGAEQYF. The CDR3 nucleotides read TGCAGTGCCATGCAGGGGGCCGAGCAGTACTTC.

The chain combines TRBV13 with TRBJ1-2; D is unclear. This CDR3 contains 13 residues. V dropped 5 bases and J dropped 7 bases, with 14 bases sitting between them. Germline loops: CDR1 PRHDT, CDR2 FYEKMQ (reference sequence). CDR3 DNA: TGTGCCAGCAGCATTTTAGGTACGGGTGGCTACACCTTC. It translates to CASSILGTGGYTF.

This chain links TRBV7-2 with TRBJ1-4; no definite D call. V was shortened by 5 bases and J by 12 bases, with 13 bases between the two germline ends. The CDR3 runs 12 residues. CDR1 and CDR2 (germline): SGHTA, FQGNSA. CDR3 protein: CASSPQGGELFF. The CDR3 DNA sequence: TGTGCCAGCAGCCCCCAAGGTGGCGAACTGTTTTTT.

The chain couples TRBV11-3 to TRBJ2-2, with D perhaps given as TRBD1 or TRBD2 (6 bases each). With 1 base removed from V and 3 bases from J, the gap between germline ends came to 9 bases. Germline V gives CDR1 SGHNT, CDR2 YENEEA. The CDR3 consists of 15 residues. The CDR3 coding sequence is TGTGCCAGCAGCTTAGCGGGGGCGGACACCGGGGAGCTGTTTTTT. Amino acids: CASSLAGADTGELFF.

V gene TRBV24-1 combines with J gene TRBJ2-5; the D gene is possibly TRBD1 (6 bases). There are 17 residues in the CDR3. The V and J ends lost 0 bases and 2 bases respectively, with 15 bases between them. CDR1 and CDR2 (germline): KGHDR, SFDVKD. Written as DNA, the CDR3 is TGTGCCACCAGTGATTTGCACCCCGGACAGAATCAAGAGACCCAGTACTTC. Translation gives CATSDLHPGQNQETQYF.

This chain links TRBV29-1 with TRBJ2-5, with D perhaps matching TRBD1 (5 bases). The CDR3 is 11 amino acids. Looked up from germline, CDR1 is SQVTM and CDR2 is ANQGSEA. Trimming removed 7 bases at V and 5 bases at J, with 11 bases between. The CDR3 DNA is TGCAGCGGCGGCAGGGCCGAGACCCAGTACTTC. Amino acid sequence: CSGGRAETQYF.

The chain combines TRBV11-1 with TRBJ2-1, with D perhaps assigned TRBD1 or TRBD2 (5 bases each). Germline CDR1 and CDR2: SGHAT and FQDESV (reference sequence). This CDR3 is built from 15 residues. V dropped 6 bases and J dropped 3 bases, with 15 bases sitting between them. CDR3 residues: CASSPGTVFYNEQFF. The CDR3 DNA reads as TGTGCCAGCAGTCCCGGGACGGTATTCTACAATGAGCAGTTCTTC.

The gene calls are TRBV28 and TRBJ2-7, with D possibly being TRBD2 (6 bases). The CDR3 runs 14 residues. Germline V CDR1 and CDR2: MDHEN, SYDVKM. V lost 8 bases, J lost 3 bases, and 17 bases lay in between. The CDR3 DNA reads TGTGCCAGCTGGGCCGGGGGAAACCTCTACGAGCAGTACTTC. Its translation is CASWAGGNLYEQYF.

The gene calls are TRBV5-6 and TRBJ2-7; D remains unclear. Trimming removed 2 bases from V and 3 bases from J, with 12 bases in between. CDR3 length: 14 residues. Germline CDR1 and CDR2: SGHDT and YYEEEE. The CDR3, as DNA: TGTGCCAGCAGCTTTGGTGCACTTCGCTACGAGCAGTACTTC. Amino acid sequence: CASSFGALRYEQYF.

The V and J genes are TRBV5-1 and TRBJ2-7, with TRBD2 matching 9 bases. The ends lost 0 bases at V and 5 bases at J; junction bases unmatched: 9. In germline, CDR1 is SGHRS, CDR2 YFSETQ. The CDR3 sequence is 16 residues long. CDR3 in DNA: TGCGCCAGCAGCTTGGCGGGCGGGAGGGCCGGTCACGAGCAGTACTTC. This sequence encodes CASSLAGGRAGHEQYF.

This clone was observed once. CDR3 DNA sequence: TGTGCCAGCAGCTTAGGGGTCAGCTTCTCTGGGGCCAACGTCCTGACTTTC. It encodes CASSLGVSFSGANVLTF. The rearrangement links TRBV11-2 to TRBJ2-6; no clear D. The CDR3 runs to 17 residues. CDR1 is SGHAT, CDR2 FQNNGV, per germline. V shed 1 base and J shed 0 bases, with 10 bases lying between them.